The 26 T cell receptor beta chains presented below share a single source sample, sequenced in a study of OX40 agonist ivuxolimab in advanced cancers. Libraries were prepared by immunoSEQ multiplex PCR; TCRdb keeps only in-frame clonotypes and omits some of them. The sample includes 65,000 to 80,000 clones, 84% of them seen just once. The sequences come from CD4+ or CD8+ T cells sorted from blood, collected in a trial of the OX40 agonist ivuxolimab. The receptors were sampled from an adult with an advanced solid tumor such as melanoma, head and neck, liver or kidney cancer.

The chain combines TRBV5-1 with TRBJ1-2; D unresolved. The CDR3 is 13 amino acids. The V end was cut by 4 bases, the J end by 5 bases, with 12 bases between. The germline V gene encodes CDR1 SGHRS and CDR2 YFSETQ. CDR3 coding DNA: TGCGCCAGCAGCCCGGACGGCGAATATGGCTACACCTTC. Residues: CASSPDGEYGYTF.

This clone came up a few times. The V and J genes are TRBV19 and TRBJ2-1; TRBD2 might be the D (7 bases). With 5 bases removed from V and 6 bases from J, the gap between germline ends came to 20 bases. Germline-derived CDR1 and CDR2 are LNHDA and SQIVND (reference sequence). The CDR3 loop spans 16 amino acids. CDR3 region: CASSVHSGGGFNEQFF. As DNA, the CDR3 is TGTGCCAGTAGTGTACACTCTGGCGGGGGCTTCAATGAGCAGTTCTTC.

The chain employs TRBV5-1 and TRBJ2-1; the D is unclear. Germline CDR1 reads SGHRS; CDR2 reads YFSETQ. Trimming left V 0 bases short and J 5 bases short, with 12 bases between. The CDR3 contains 15 residues. This CDR3 reads CASSLAVSNHNEQFF. CDR3 bases: TGCGCCAGCAGCTTGGCGGTCTCGAACCACAATGAGCAGTTCTTC.

This clone has more than one count but fewer than ten. The rearrangement links TRBV6-5 to TRBJ1-2; perhaps TRBD1 as D (5 bases). V was cut by 0 bases and J by 4 bases, with 9 bases left in between. The germline V gene encodes CDR1 MNHEY and CDR2 SVGAGI. This CDR3 region has 14 residues. The CDR3 protein is CASSYSQGSYGYTF. In DNA form, the CDR3 reads TGTGCCAGCAGTTACTCGCAGGGAAGCTATGGCTACACCTTC.

The chain employs TRBV6-1 and TRBJ2-3, with 12 bases fitting TRBD2. The CDR3 is 15 amino acids. Germline V gene lookup returns CDR1 MNHNS and CDR2 SASEGT. V was clipped by 4 bases and J by 4 bases; unmatched bases: 3. This CDR3 reads CASSVLAGGPDTQYF. As DNA, the CDR3 is TGTGCCAGCAGTGTACTAGCGGGGGGCCCAGATACGCAGTATTTT.

This clone was counted only a few times. The J gene is TRBJ1-6, the V gene TRBV10-3; D call uncertain. With 6 bases removed from V and 2 bases from J, the gap between germline ends came to 8 bases. The length of the CDR3 is 14 residues. Germline CDR1 reads ENHRY; CDR2 reads SYGVKD. The CDR3 DNA reads TGTGCCATCAGACTCACGGCCTATAATTCACCCCTCCACTTT. Translation gives CAIRLTAYNSPLHF.

The chain couples TRBV6-5 to TRBJ1-1; TRBD1 is a possible D gene (5 bases). Trimming removed 8 bases at V and 5 bases at J, with 15 bases between. The CDR3 runs to 13 residues. Germline loops: CDR1 MNHEY, CDR2 SVGAGI. CDR3 in amino acids: CASGRGEETEAFF. For the CDR3, the DNA is TGTGCCAGCGGGAGGGGAGAAGAAACTGAAGCTTTCTTT.

In the case of this clone: Germline and junction disagree at one end, which may indicate a read error. V usage is TRBV10-3 and J usage is TRBJ1-2, with TRBD1 matching over 8 bases. Germline values: CDR1 ENHRY, CDR2 SYGVKD. This CDR3 is built from 14 residues. The CDR3, as DNA: TGTGCCATTAGTGCCGGACAGGGTGACTATGGCTACACCTTC. It translates to CAISAGQGDYGYTF.

This rearrangement joins TRBV7-6 to TRBJ2-5; TRBD1 matches at 9 bases. CDR3 length: 16 residues. Germline trimming cut 4 bases from V and 5 bases from J; bases unmatched to any gene: 11. CDR1 and CDR2 from the germline V gene are SGHVS and FNYEAQ. CDR3 sequence: CASSSGTGRGWETQYF. For the CDR3, the DNA is TGTGCCAGCAGCTCCGGGACAGGGAGAGGGTGGGAGACCCAGTACTTC.

This clone was observed a handful of times. This chain links TRBV5-1 with TRBJ1-1; 8 nucleotides line up with TRBD1. CDR1 and CDR2 (germline): SGHRS, YFSETQ. V was clipped by 3 bases and J by 1 base; unmatched bases: 5. The CDR3 covers 15 residues. Here the CDR3 reads CASSSLGTGNTEAFF. The CDR3 DNA follows: TGCGCCAGCAGCTCCCTCGGGACAGGGAACACTGAAGCTTTCTTT.

V gene TRBV10-3 combines with J gene TRBJ1-5; D unclear. The CDR3 totals 12 residues. Trimming took 4 bases from V and 7 from J, leaving 8 bases between them. The V gene's germline CDR1 is ENHRY and CDR2 SYGVKD. The CDR3 loop is CAISAVGQPQHF. In DNA, the CDR3 is TGTGCCATCAGTGCGGTGGGCCAGCCCCAGCATTTT.

V usage is TRBV28 and J usage is TRBJ2-6, with D perhaps matching TRBD1 (6 bases). V gave up 5 bases and J gave up 4 bases, with 12 bases separating them. There are 15 residues in the CDR3. Per the germline V gene, CDR1 is MDHEN and CDR2 is SYDVKM. This CDR3 is CASSPQGIGANVLTF. The DNA of the CDR3 is TGTGCCAGCAGTCCGCAGGGGATCGGGGCCAACGTCCTGACTTTC.

This clone is a singleton in its sample. The V and J genes are TRBV30 and TRBJ2-7, with no clear D. CDR1 and CDR2 (germline): GTSNPN, SVGIG (reference sequence). The V end was cut by 0 bases, the J end by 5 bases, with 5 bases between. The CDR3 is made up of 11 amino acids. Here the CDR3 reads CAWSVRDEQYF. CDR3 in DNA: TGTGCCTGGAGTGTACGCGACGAGCAGTACTTC.

This sequence joins TRBV18 and TRBJ1-3; D ambiguous. The CDR3 consists of 16 residues. Germline-derived CDR1 and CDR2 are KGHSH and LQKENI. The ends were cut back, 2 bases at V and 1 base at J, with 12 bases in the middle. The CDR3 spells CASSPFPGTSGNTIYF. DNA for the CDR3: TGTGCCAGCTCACCATTTCCAGGAACTTCTGGAAACACCATATATTTT.

The chain carries TRBV7-3 and TRBJ2-3; D is uncertain. The germline gives CDR1 SGHTA, CDR2 FQGTGA. The CDR3 loop spans 12 amino acids. The V gene lost 2 bases and the J gene lost 5 bases, with 5 bases spanning the gap. CDR3 nucleotides: TGTGCCAGCAGCTTATTGGGAGATACGCAGTATTTT. Protein product: CASSLLGDTQYF. The variable domain in full, with the rest retrieved from reference TRBV7-3 and TRBJ2-3, is GAGVSQTPSNKVTEKGKYVELRCDPISGHTALYWYRQSLGQGPEFLIYFQGTGAADDSGLPNDRFFAVRPEGSVSTLKIQRTERGDSAVYLCASSLLGDTQYFGPGTRLTVL.

The CDR3 region is CASSESGIGAGGHNEQFF. The DNA for the CDR3 is TGCGCCAGCAGTGAGAGTGGCATCGGAGCGGGAGGCCACAATGAGCAGTTCTTC. The rearrangement joins TRBV10-1 to TRBJ2-1; 9 positions agree with TRBD2. The CDR3 is made up of 18 amino acids. V lost 2 bases to trimming and J lost 5 bases; unmatched junction nucleotides: 13. CDR1 and CDR2 (germline): WNHNN, SYGVQD (reference sequence).

V gene TRBV5-5 combines with J gene TRBJ2-1; 12 nucleotides agree with TRBD2. The CDR3 has 17 residues. Trimming cost V 4 bases and J 0 bases; bases outside gene matches: 5. From germline, CDR1 is SGHKS and CDR2 YYEKEE (reference sequence). The CDR3 DNA sequence: TGTGCCAGCAGCAGAACTAGCGGGGGGATCTCCTACAATGAGCAGTTCTTC. This codes for CASSRTSGGISYNEQFF.

CDR3 in amino acids: CAIRAGQGNQPQHF. In DNA, the CDR3 is TGTGCCATCAGGGCGGGACAGGGCAATCAGCCCCAGCATTTT. This chain uses TRBV10-3 with TRBJ1-5, with 8 bases identical to TRBD1. The CDR3 runs to 14 residues. Trimming took 6 bases from V and 2 from J; bases not matched to a gene: 3. Germline V CDR1 and CDR2: ENHRY, SYGVKD.

The genes are TRBV5-1 and TRBJ2-3; no reliable D call. Germline V gene data show CDR1 as SGHRS and CDR2 as YFSETQ. There are 13 residues in the CDR3. V lost 4 bases and J 4 bases, leaving 10 bases between the germline ends. The CDR3 loop is CASSQVPPDTQYF. CDR3 sequence (DNA): TGCGCCAGCAGCCAAGTACCCCCAGATACGCAGTATTTT. Supplemented by reference TRBV5-1 and TRBJ2-3, the full variable domain reads KAGVTQTPRYLIKTRGQQVTLSCSPISGHRSVSWYQQTPGQGLQFLFEYFSETQRNKGNFPGRFSGRQFSNSRSEMNVSTLELGDSALYLCASSQVPPDTQYFGPGTRLTVL.

On this clone: Germline and junction disagree at one end, which may indicate a read error. V gene TRBV4-1 combines with J gene TRBJ1-4, with D tentatively TRBD1 (5 bases). The CDR3 is made up of 15 amino acids. Germline V CDR1 and CDR2: MGHRA, YSYEKL. CDR3 loop: CASSQVSGTSEKLFF. Written as DNA, the CDR3 is TGCGCCAGCAGCCAAGTGTCCGGGACTAGTGAAAAACTGTTTTTT.

The chain links TRBV13 to TRBJ1-6, with 9 bases identical to TRBD1. The length of the CDR3 is 16 residues. With 4 bases clipped from V and 6 bases from J, the junction kept 7 bases outside the gene matches. Germline CDR1 PRHDT, CDR2 FYEKMQ (reference sequence). CDR3 nucleotide sequence: TGTGCCAGCAGCTCCCGGACAGGGGCTTCTAATTCACCCCTCCACTTT. Protein: CASSSRTGASNSPLHF.

The rearrangement links TRBV7-2 to TRBJ1-1; maybe TRBD1 (6 bases). Germline V gives CDR1 SGHTA, CDR2 FQGNSA. The V end was cut by 5 bases, the J end by 3 bases, with 10 bases between. The CDR3 has 13 residues. The CDR3 sequence: CASSRDTDTEAFF. CDR3 DNA: TGTGCCAGCAGCCGGGACACCGACACTGAAGCTTTCTTT. Supplemented by reference TRBV7-2 and TRBJ1-1, the full variable domain reads GAGVSQSPSNKVTEKGKDVELRCDPISGHTALYWYRQSLGQGLEFLIYFQGNSAPDKSGLPSDRFSAERTGGSVSTLTIQRTQQEDSAVYLCASSRDTDTEAFFGQGTRLTVV.

The rearrangement links TRBV5-1 to TRBJ2-5, with 7 bases matching TRBD1. Germline loops: CDR1 SGHRS, CDR2 YFSETQ. The CDR3 is 15 residues long. V shed 2 bases and J 1 base; nucleotides not matched to a gene: 5. The CDR3 sequence is CASSFSRQGQETQYF. The CDR3 coding sequence is TGCGCCAGCAGCTTTTCTCGACAGGGCCAAGAGACCCAGTACTTC.

The chain employs TRBV11-2 and TRBJ1-1, with D possibly TRBD1 on 6 matching bases. Trimming shortened V by 10 bases and J by 0 bases, and 12 bases separated the two germline ends. The CDR3 is 13 amino acids. Germline CDR1 SGHAT, CDR2 FQNNGV. The CDR3: CATTDRLNTEAFF. The DNA for the CDR3 is TGTGCCACTACAGACAGGCTGAACACTGAAGCTTTCTTT.

Here the CDR3 DNA reads TGTGCCAGCAGCTTAGCAGCTAACTCCTACAATGAGCAGTTCTTC. It translates to CASSLAANSYNEQFF. The genes are TRBV7-2 and TRBJ2-1; D uncertain. This CDR3 comprises 15 residues. V gave up 0 bases and J gave up 0 bases, with 6 bases separating them. CDR1 SGHTA and CDR2 FQGNSA come from the germline V gene.

V gene TRBV2 combines with J gene TRBJ1-4, with D possibly being TRBD1 (6 bases). CDR1 is SNHLY and CDR2 is FYNNEI in the germline V gene. The CDR3 consists of 14 residues. The ends were cut back, 4 bases at V and 8 bases at J, with 14 bases in the middle. Here the CDR3 DNA reads TGTGCCAGCAGTGTGCGGGGGCGGGGAGAAAAACTGTTTTTT. Residues: CASSVRGRGEKLFF.